This passage covers 23 T cell receptor beta chains from one sample sequenced in a study of blood T cell repertoires in COVID-19. Repertoires were generated with immunoSEQ multiplex PCR, while TCRdb's copy carries only in-frame clones and drops some. Here the sample spans roughly 430,000 clones, nearly 90% being singletons. Source material: PBMCs or T cells enriched from blood (not recorded which). The receptors come from a woman between 40 and 55 years old with acute COVID-19.

In regard to this clone: Other DNA sequences in the sample encode the same CDR3. The chain uses TRBV9 and TRBJ1-1; 7 bases are a match to TRBD1. This CDR3 is built from 13 residues. V shed 0 bases, J shed 8 bases, and the junction held 4 bases outside the gene matches. CDR1 is SGDLS and CDR2 is YYNGEE in the germline V gene. The CDR3 DNA sequence: TGTGCCAGCAGCGTAGGACAGGGATCCGAAGCTTTCTTT. Translation gives CASSVGQGSEAFF.

The CDR3 DNA sequence: TGTGCCAGCAGCCCGAAAGGGGCAGGATATGAAAAACTGTTTTTT. This encodes CASSPKGAGYEKLFF. This chain links TRBV7-9 with TRBJ1-4; maybe TRBD1 (5 bases). CDR1 SEHNR and CDR2 FQNEAQ come from the germline V gene (reference sequence). The CDR3 is 15 residues long. The V gene lost 5 bases and the J gene lost 6 bases, with 16 bases spanning the gap.

V gene TRBV6-1 combines with J gene TRBJ2-5; 8 bases map to TRBD2. The CDR3 is made up of 15 amino acids. CDR1 is MNHNS and CDR2 is SASEGT in the germline V gene. V shed 3 bases and J 7 bases; nucleotides not matched to a gene: 10. CDR3 protein: CASSDGRGAPGTQYF. CDR3 nucleotides: TGTGCCAGCAGTGATGGGCGGGGGGCCCCGGGGACCCAGTACTTC.

The gene calls are TRBV7-9 and TRBJ2-2; TRBD2 might be the D (6 bases). Germline V gene lookup returns CDR1 SEHNR and CDR2 FQNEAQ (reference sequence). The CDR3 is 15 amino acids. Between the trimmed V and J ends, which lost 5 bases and 3 bases, there was a span of 13 bases. This CDR3 reads CASSLGSGDTGELFF. The CDR3 bases are TGTGCCAGCAGCCTTGGATCGGGGGACACCGGGGAGCTGTTTTTT.

V usage is TRBV27 and J usage is TRBJ2-1, with 10 bases aligning to TRBD2. The CDR3 is made up of 18 amino acids. V gave up 5 bases and J gave up 4 bases; unmatched junction bases: 14. Germline V gene sequence: CDR1 MNHEY, CDR2 SMNVEV (reference sequence). The CDR3 loop reads CASSDQIRASGGYNEQFF. CDR3 DNA sequence: TGTGCCAGCAGTGACCAAATTCGCGCTAGCGGGGGATACAATGAGCAGTTCTTC.

The chain joins TRBV5-1 to TRBJ2-1; 7 nucleotides match TRBD2. The CDR3 totals 15 residues. Trimming at V came to 0 bases and at J to 4 bases, leaving 4 bases not matched to a gene. The germline CDR1 and CDR2 sequences are SGHRS and YFSETQ. DNA of the CDR3: TGCGCCAGCAGCTTGGATCCAGCGGGGTACAATGAGCAGTTCTTC. It specifies CASSLDPAGYNEQFF.

This chain links TRBV30 with TRBJ1-1, with no clear D. This CDR3 contains 13 residues. Germline V gene sequence: CDR1 GTSNPN, CDR2 SVGIG (reference sequence). The V end lost 0 bases, the J end lost 11 bases, and 16 bases lay between the germline ends. Here the CDR3 DNA reads TGTGCCTGGAGTGTACAAGGCTTCCAGAGGGCTTTCTTT. It codes for CAWSVQGFQRAFF.

This clone was found once. The V gene is TRBV5-1, the J gene TRBJ2-2; maybe TRBD1 (6 bases). There are 14 residues in the CDR3. Germline V gene sequence: CDR1 SGHRS, CDR2 YFSETQ. V was trimmed by 4 bases and J by 1 base, leaving 8 bases between them. The CDR3 spells CASSMTGNTGELFF. In nucleotides, the CDR3 is TGCGCCAGCAGCATGACAGGGAACACCGGGGAGCTGTTTTTT.

The gene calls are TRBV7-9 and TRBJ2-3, with D possibly being TRBD2 (5 bases). V was trimmed by 1 base and J by 0 bases, leaving 5 bases between them. Germline V CDR1 and CDR2: SEHNR, FQNEAQ (reference sequence). The CDR3 runs 14 residues. The CDR3 bases are TGTGCCAGCAGCTTAGGGACTAGCACAGATACGCAGTATTTT. This translates into CASSLGTSTDTQYF. The whole variable domain, remainder taken from reference TRBV7-9 and TRBJ2-3, is DTGVSQNPRHKITKRGQNVTFRCDPISEHNRLYWYRQTLGQGPEFLTYFQNEAQLEKSRLLSDRFSAERPKGSFSTLEIQRTEQGDSAMYLCASSLGTSTDTQYFGPGTRLTVL.

This clone appeared once. V usage is TRBV6-2 or TRBV6-3 and J usage is TRBJ1-1, with D perhaps matching TRBD1 (6 bases). The CDR3 runs to 16 residues. The V gene's germline CDR1 is MNHEY and CDR2 SVGEGT. Trimming cost V 2 bases and J 3 bases, with 16 bases left between them. CDR3: CASSYGQSGGDTEAFF. The DNA for the CDR3 is TGTGCCAGCAGTTACGGACAGTCGGGGGGGGACACTGAAGCTTTCTTT.

The genes are TRBV6-5 and TRBJ1-1; 8 positions agree with TRBD1. Germline CDR1 reads MNHEY; CDR2 reads SVGAGI. Germline trimming cut 8 bases from V and 2 bases from J; bases unmatched to any gene: 7. The CDR3 has 14 amino acids. CDR3 region: CASRGDRPNTEAFF. In nucleotides, the CDR3 is TGTGCCAGCCGGGGGGACAGGCCAAACACTGAAGCTTTCTTT.

The chain uses TRBV7-9 and TRBJ1-1; D gene uncertain. The CDR3 loop spans 11 amino acids. Germline assignment: CDR1 SEHNR and CDR2 FQNEAQ (reference sequence). V dropped 5 bases and J dropped 8 bases, with 9 bases sitting between them. The CDR3 sequence: CASSPGEEAFF. The DNA of the CDR3 is TGTGCCAGCAGCCCAGGTGAGGAAGCTTTCTTT.

V is TRBV7-8 and J is TRBJ2-1; TRBD2 agrees at 8 bases. Trimming took 2 bases from V and 0 from J; bases not matched to a gene: 0. The CDR3 sequence is 15 residues long. Germline CDR1 SGHVS, CDR2 FQNEAQ. Here the CDR3 DNA reads TGTGCCAGCAGCTTACGGGGGGGCTCCTACAATGAGCAGTTCTTC. Protein product: CASSLRGGSYNEQFF.

V and J are TRBV20-1 and TRBJ1-4, with D uncertain. CDR1 DFQATT and CDR2 SNEGSKA come from the germline V gene (reference sequence). This CDR3 region has 11 residues. The CDR3 here is CRAGINEKLFF. In DNA, the CDR3 is TGCAGGGCCGGGATAAATGAAAAACTGTTTTTT.

The chain recombines TRBV9 with TRBJ1-4; the D is unclear. CDR1 is SGDLS and CDR2 is YYNGEE in the germline V gene. The CDR3 has 14 amino acids. Trimming pared 2 bases from V and 4 bases from J, leaving 9 bases between. CDR3 loop: CASSVGTYNEKLFF. The CDR3 DNA sequence: TGTGCCAGCAGCGTGGGCACCTATAATGAAAAACTGTTTTTT.

The chain couples TRBV19 to TRBJ1-2; 11 bases match TRBD1. Germline CDR1 LNHDA, CDR2 SQIVND (reference sequence). V dropped 3 bases and J dropped 7; count of bases not matched to a gene: 7. This CDR3 is built from 15 residues. The CDR3 coding sequence is TGTGCCAGTAGTATGGGGGGACAGGGGGTATTTGGCTACACCTTC. Translated: CASSMGGQGVFGYTF.

This chain links TRBV7-9 with TRBJ2-6; 11 bases fit TRBD2. V lost 5 bases, J lost 4 bases, and 7 bases stayed unmatched. The CDR3 runs 17 residues. From germline, CDR1 is SEHNR and CDR2 FQNEAQ (reference sequence). This chain's CDR3 is CASSQLAGESGANVLTF. The CDR3 bases are TGTGCCAGCAGCCAACTAGCGGGGGAGTCAGGGGCCAACGTCCTGACTTTC.

The chain uses TRBV27 and TRBJ1-1; a possible D gene is TRBD1 (5 bases). The CDR3 runs 15 residues. The V and J ends lost 1 base and 1 base respectively, with 10 bases between them. In germline, CDR1 is MNHEY, CDR2 SMNVEV (reference sequence). In DNA, the CDR3 is TGTGCCAGCAGTTTATACAGGATTTCGAACACTGAAGCTTTCTTT. It encodes CASSLYRISNTEAFF.

The V and J genes are TRBV5-4 and TRBJ1-5, with TRBD1 matching over 11 bases. CDR1 is SGHNT and CDR2 is YYREEE in the germline V gene (reference sequence). The ends lost 4 bases at V and 6 bases at J; junction bases unmatched: 6. This CDR3 is 15 amino acids long. The CDR3 sequence: CASSPDRGLGQPQHF. CDR3 nucleotide sequence: TGTGCCAGCAGCCCGGACAGGGGGCTCGGTCAGCCCCAGCATTTT. The full variable domain, completed using reference TRBV5-4 and TRBJ1-5, is ETGVTQSPTHLIKTRGQQVTLRCSSQSGHNTVSWYQQALGQGPQFIFQYYREEENGRGNFPPRFSGLQFPNYSSELNVNALELDDSALYLCASSPDRGLGQPQHFGDGTRLSIL.

The chain employs TRBV7-2 and TRBJ1-1; 10 bases are shared with TRBD1. The CDR3 runs to 14 residues. CDR1 is SGHTA, CDR2 FQGNSA, per germline. V gave up 5 bases and J gave up 5 bases; unmatched junction bases: 5. CDR3 sequence (DNA): TGTGCCAGCAGCAAAGGACAGGGGGTGACTGAAGCTTTCTTT. Translation: CASSKGQGVTEAFF.

The rearrangement joins TRBV4-2 to TRBJ1-6; maybe TRBD1 (5 bases). The CDR3 extends over 17 amino acids. Germline values: CDR1 LGHNA, CDR2 YNFKEQ. V lost 0 bases to trimming and J lost 3 bases, with 12 bases between them. The DNA of the CDR3 is TGTGCCAGCAGCCAAGATTTGGCAGGGCTCTATAATTCACCCCTCCACTTT. Its translation: CASSQDLAGLYNSPLHF.

The chain has TRBV18 and TRBJ2-7, with 10 bases identical to TRBD1. V trimming: 3 bases; J trimming: 1 base; junction bases outside the gene matches: 3. The CDR3 sequence is 15 residues long. CDR1 and CDR2 from the germline V gene are KGHSH and LQKENI. As DNA, the CDR3 is TGTGCCAGCTCACCCACGGGACAGGGGTCCTACGAGCAGTACTTC. This sequence encodes CASSPTGQGSYEQYF. Drawing the rest from reference TRBV18 and TRBJ2-7, the complete variable domain is NAGVMQNPRHLVRRRGQEARLRCSPMKGHSHVYWYRQLPEEGLKFMVYLQKENIIDESGMPKERFSAEFPKEGPSILRIQQVVRGDSAAYFCASSPTGQGSYEQYFGPGTRLTVT.

J is TRBJ1-5 and V is TRBV12-5; the match to TRBD1 covers 9 bases. CDR3 size: 16 residues. The trim removed 6 bases at V and 1 base at J, leaving 7 bases unmatched. Germline assignment: CDR1 LGHNT and CDR2 FRNRAP. The CDR3 reads CASGPGQGRSNQPQHF. The CDR3 DNA sequence: TGTGCTAGTGGCCCTGGACAGGGGAGAAGCAATCAGCCCCAGCATTTT.